Listed here are 7 T cell receptor beta chains from one sample, sequenced in a study of blood T cell repertoires in COVID-19 (dated by TCRdb to the early 2020s). The protocol used for the library was the immunoSEQ multiplex PCR assay. TCRdb stores this immuneACCESS table with in-frame sequences only. Part of the clones is absent; in the studies checked, under half of the shortfall reflects unresolved V genes, and no reason is known for the rest. Counted in this sample were roughly 41,000 clones; around nine tenths of them appeared once. The ten largest clonotypes hold approximately 4.8% of the sample. The sample comprised peripheral blood. All receptors come from a human donor in a cohort sampled during active COVID-19.

The chain is built from TRBV6-5 and TRBJ2-1; the match to TRBD1 covers 7 bases. This CDR3 region has 14 residues. The junction had 2 bases not matched to a gene; V was cut back by 6 bases and J by 0 bases. Per germline, CDR1 MNHEY and CDR2 SVGAGI. CDR3 sequence reads: CASRDRVSYNEQFF. In DNA, the CDR3 is TGTGCCAGCAGAGACAGGGTCTCCTACAATGAGCAGTTCTTC.

The chain links TRBV24-1 to TRBJ2-7; tentative D call: TRBD2 (5 bases). The V gene's germline CDR1 is KGHDR and CDR2 SFDVKD. The CDR3 covers 14 residues. Trimming took off 2 bases at V and 3 bases at J, with 10 bases between the two ends. The CDR3 is CATSDSGLSYEQYF. The CDR3 coding sequence is TGTGCCACCAGTGATTCCGGACTGAGCTACGAGCAGTACTTC.

The rearrangement joins TRBV28 to TRBJ1-2; D unclear. The length of the CDR3 is 15 residues. The germline gives CDR1 MDHEN, CDR2 SYDVKM. Trimming removed 2 bases from V and 2 bases from J, with 12 bases in between. CDR3 sequence reads: CASSLGPPKNYGYTF. Written as DNA, the CDR3 is TGTGCCAGCAGTTTAGGCCCCCCCAAGAACTATGGCTACACCTTC.

This chain uses TRBV3-1 (or the pseudogene TRBV3-2) with TRBJ2-1; 9 nucleotides match TRBD2. V lost 0 bases and J lost 7; bases outside the gene matches: 7. Germline V CDR1 and CDR2: LGHDT, YNNKEL (reference sequence). CDR3 length: 16 amino acids. CDR3 nucleotide sequence: TGTGCCAGCAGCCAAGATGAACTAGCGGGCTTTAATGAGCAGTTCTTC. Translating it yields CASSQDELAGFNEQFF.

The gene calls are TRBV19 and TRBJ2-3, with D maybe TRBD2 (6 bases). Trimming took 6 bases from V and 3 from J, leaving 10 bases between them. This CDR3 has 13 residues. Germline V gives CDR1 LNHDA, CDR2 SQIVND (reference sequence). CDR3 residues: CASSGSGTDTQYF. The CDR3, as DNA: TGTGCCAGTAGCGGGAGTGGTACAGATACGCAGTATTTT.

J is TRBJ2-5 and V is TRBV4-1, with TRBD2 identical over 7 bases. CDR3 size: 14 residues. Per germline, CDR1 MGHRA and CDR2 YSYEKL. V shed 2 bases, J shed 5 bases, and the junction held 5 bases outside the gene matches. CDR3 amino acids: CASSQPTGGETQYF. The CDR3 DNA reads as TGCGCCAGCAGCCAACCGACCGGGGGGGAGACCCAGTACTTC.

This chain links TRBV3-1 (or the pseudogene TRBV3-2) with TRBJ2-7; 11 bases align to TRBD2. Losses at the gene ends were 1 base for V and 2 bases for J; bases not matched to a gene: 1. CDR3 length: 15 residues. The V gene's germline CDR1 is LGHDT and CDR2 YNNKEL (reference sequence). CDR3 protein: CASSQATSGAYEQYF. CDR3 DNA sequence: TGTGCCAGCAGCCAAGCGACTAGCGGGGCCTACGAGCAGTACTTC.